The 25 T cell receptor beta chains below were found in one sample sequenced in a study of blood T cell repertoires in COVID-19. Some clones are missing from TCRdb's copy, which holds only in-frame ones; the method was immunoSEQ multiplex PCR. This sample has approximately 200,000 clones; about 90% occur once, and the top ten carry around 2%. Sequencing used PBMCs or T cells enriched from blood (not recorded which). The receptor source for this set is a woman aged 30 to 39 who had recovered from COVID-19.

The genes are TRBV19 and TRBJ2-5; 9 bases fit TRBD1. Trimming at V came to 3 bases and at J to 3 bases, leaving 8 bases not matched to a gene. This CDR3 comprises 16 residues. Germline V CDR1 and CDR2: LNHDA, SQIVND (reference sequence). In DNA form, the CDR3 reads TGTGCCAGTAGTATTCCACCGGGACAGGGTAAAGAGACCCAGTACTTC. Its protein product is CASSIPPGQGKETQYF. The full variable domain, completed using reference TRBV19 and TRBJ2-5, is DGGITQSPKYLFRKEGQNVTLSCEQNLNHDAMYWYRQDPGQGLRLIYYSQIVNDFQKGDIAEGYSVSREKKESFPLTVTSAQKNPTAFYLCASSIPPGQGKETQYFGPGTRLLVL.

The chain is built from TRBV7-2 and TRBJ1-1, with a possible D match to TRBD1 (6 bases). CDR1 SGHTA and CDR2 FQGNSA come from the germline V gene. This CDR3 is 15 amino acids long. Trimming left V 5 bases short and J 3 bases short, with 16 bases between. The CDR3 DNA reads TGTGCCAGCAGCCCGTACAGGTCAGGGGACACTGAAGCTTTCTTT. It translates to CASSPYRSGDTEAFF.

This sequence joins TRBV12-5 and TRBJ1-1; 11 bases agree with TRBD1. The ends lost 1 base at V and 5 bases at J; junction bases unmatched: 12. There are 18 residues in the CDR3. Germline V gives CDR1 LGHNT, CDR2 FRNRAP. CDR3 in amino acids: CASGLADGQGAFGTEAFF. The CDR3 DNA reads TGTGCTAGTGGTTTGGCGGATGGACAGGGGGCCTTCGGGACTGAAGCTTTCTTT.

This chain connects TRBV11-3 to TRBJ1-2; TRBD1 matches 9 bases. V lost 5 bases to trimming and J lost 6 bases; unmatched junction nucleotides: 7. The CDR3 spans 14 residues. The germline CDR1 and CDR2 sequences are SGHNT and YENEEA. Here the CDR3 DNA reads TGTGCCAGCAGCGAGGGGACAGGGTGGGATGGCTACACCTTC. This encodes CASSEGTGWDGYTF.

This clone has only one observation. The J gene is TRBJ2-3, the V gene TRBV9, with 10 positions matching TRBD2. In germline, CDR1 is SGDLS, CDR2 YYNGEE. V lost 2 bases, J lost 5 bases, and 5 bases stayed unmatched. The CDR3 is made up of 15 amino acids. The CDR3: CASSVGSGGLDTQYF. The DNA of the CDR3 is TGTGCCAGCAGCGTGGGTAGCGGGGGGCTAGATACGCAGTATTTT. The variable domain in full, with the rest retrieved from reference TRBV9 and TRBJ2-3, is DSGVTQTPKHLITATGQRVTLRCSPRSGDLSVYWYQQSLDQGLQFLIQYYNGEERAKGNILERFSAQQFPDLHSELNLSSLELGDSALYFCASSVGSGGLDTQYFGPGTRLTVL.

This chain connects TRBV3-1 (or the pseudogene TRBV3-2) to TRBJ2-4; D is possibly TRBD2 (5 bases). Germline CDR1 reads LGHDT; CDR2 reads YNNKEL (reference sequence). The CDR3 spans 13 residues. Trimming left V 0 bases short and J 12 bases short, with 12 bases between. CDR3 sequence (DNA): TGTGCCAGCAGCCAAGAAATTCGGGGTCCTCAGTACTTC. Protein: CASSQEIRGPQYF.

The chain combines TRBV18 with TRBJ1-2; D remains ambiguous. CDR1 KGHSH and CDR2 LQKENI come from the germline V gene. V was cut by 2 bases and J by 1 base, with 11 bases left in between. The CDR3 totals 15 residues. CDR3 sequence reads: CASSPTGDDNYGYTF. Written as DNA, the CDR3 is TGTGCCAGCTCACCAACCGGGGATGATAACTATGGCTACACCTTC.

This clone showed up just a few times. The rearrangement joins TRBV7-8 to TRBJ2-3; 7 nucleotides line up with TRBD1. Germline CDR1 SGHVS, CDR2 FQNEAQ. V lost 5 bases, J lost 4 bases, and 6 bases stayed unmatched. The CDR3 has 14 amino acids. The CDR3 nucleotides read TGTGCCAGCAGCCAGACAGGGTTTGCAGATACGCAGTATTTT. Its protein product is CASSQTGFADTQYF.

The CDR3 DNA reads as TGTGCCAGCAGCCGCCGGGGTAGGGCGTCCAATGAAAAACTGTTTTTT. Translation gives CASSRRGRASNEKLFF. The chain has TRBV5-6 and TRBJ1-4; unclear D gene. CDR3 size: 16 residues. The V gene's germline CDR1 is SGHDT and CDR2 YYEEEE. V was pared by 4 bases and J by 5 bases, with 18 bases between.

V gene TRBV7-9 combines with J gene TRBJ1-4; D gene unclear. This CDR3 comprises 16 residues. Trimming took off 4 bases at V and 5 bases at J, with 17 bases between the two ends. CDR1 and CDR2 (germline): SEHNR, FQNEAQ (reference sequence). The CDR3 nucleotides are TGTGCCAGCAGCTACGAGGGTAGGGCGCCCAATGAAAAACTGTTTTTT. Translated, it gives CASSYEGRAPNEKLFF.

CDR3 sequence (DNA): TGTGCCAGCAGAGACCGGGACAGGGGGTATAGAGATACGCAGTATTTT. Amino acid sequence: CASRDRDRGYRDTQYF. The chain uses TRBV5-6 and TRBJ2-3, with 11 nucleotides matching TRBD1. V dropped 5 bases and J dropped 5; count of bases not matched to a gene: 10. The CDR3 extends over 16 amino acids. The germline CDR1 and CDR2 sequences are SGHDT and YYEEEE.

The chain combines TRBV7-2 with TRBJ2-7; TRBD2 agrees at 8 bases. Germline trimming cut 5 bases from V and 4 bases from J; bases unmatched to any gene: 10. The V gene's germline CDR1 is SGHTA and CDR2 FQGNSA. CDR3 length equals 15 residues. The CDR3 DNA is TGTGCCAGCAGCCGGAAGGGGACTAGGACATACGAGCAGTACTTC. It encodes CASSRKGTRTYEQYF.

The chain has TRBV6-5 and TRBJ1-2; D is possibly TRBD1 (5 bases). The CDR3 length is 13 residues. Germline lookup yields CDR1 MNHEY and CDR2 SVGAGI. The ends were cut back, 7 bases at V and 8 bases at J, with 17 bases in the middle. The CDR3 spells CASTRTNSWGYTF. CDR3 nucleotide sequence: TGTGCCAGCACTCGGACAAACTCGTGGGGCTACACCTTC.

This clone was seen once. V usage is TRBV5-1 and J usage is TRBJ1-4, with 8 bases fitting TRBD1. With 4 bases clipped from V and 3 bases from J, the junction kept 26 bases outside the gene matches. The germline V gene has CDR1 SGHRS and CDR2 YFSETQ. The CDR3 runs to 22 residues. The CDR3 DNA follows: TGCGCCAGCAGCCCTAAACTAGGAGCGGGACAGGTGTTCGTTGGGGCTAATGAAAAACTGTTTTTT. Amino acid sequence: CASSPKLGAGQVFVGANEKLFF.

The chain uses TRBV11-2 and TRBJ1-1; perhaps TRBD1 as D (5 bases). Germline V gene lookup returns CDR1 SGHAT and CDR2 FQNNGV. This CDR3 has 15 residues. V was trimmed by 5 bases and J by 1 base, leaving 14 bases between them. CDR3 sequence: CASSLRTQKNTEAFF. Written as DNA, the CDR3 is TGTGCCAGCAGCCTAAGGACACAAAAGAACACTGAAGCTTTCTTT. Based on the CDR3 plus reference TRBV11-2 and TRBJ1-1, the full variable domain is EAGVAQSPRYKIIEKRQSVAFWCNPISGHATLYWYQQILGQGPKLLIQFQNNGVVDDSQLPKDRFSAERLKGVDSTLKIQPAKLEDSAVYLCASSLRTQKNTEAFFGQGTRLTVV.

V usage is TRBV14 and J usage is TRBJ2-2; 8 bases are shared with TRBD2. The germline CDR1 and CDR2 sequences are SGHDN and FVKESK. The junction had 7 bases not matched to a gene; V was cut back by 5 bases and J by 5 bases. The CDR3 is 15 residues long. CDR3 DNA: TGTGCCAGCAGCTTGCAGGGACTAGGTACCGGGGAGCTGTTTTTT. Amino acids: CASSLQGLGTGELFF.

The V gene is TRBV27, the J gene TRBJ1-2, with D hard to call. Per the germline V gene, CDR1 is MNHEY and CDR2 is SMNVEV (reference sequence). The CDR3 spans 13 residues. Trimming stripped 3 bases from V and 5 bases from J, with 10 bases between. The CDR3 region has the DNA TGTGCCAGCAGTTTCGGGTCAGCATATGGCTACACCTTC. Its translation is CASSFGSAYGYTF.

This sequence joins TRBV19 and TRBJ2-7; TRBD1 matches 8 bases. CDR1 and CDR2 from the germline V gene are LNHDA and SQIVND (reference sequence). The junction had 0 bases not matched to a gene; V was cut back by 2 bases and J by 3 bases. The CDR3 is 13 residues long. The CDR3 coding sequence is TGTGCCAGTAGTATAACAGGGGGCTACGAGCAGTACTTC. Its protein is CASSITGGYEQYF.

The CDR3 region has the DNA TGCGCCAGCAGCCGGGGGACAGGGGCCACAGATACGCAGTATTTT. Translated, it gives CASSRGTGATDTQYF. J is TRBJ2-3 and V is TRBV5-1, with 10 bases matching TRBD1. The V gene's germline CDR1 is SGHRS and CDR2 YFSETQ. With 4 bases clipped from V and 2 bases from J, the junction kept 4 bases outside the gene matches. This CDR3 has 15 residues.

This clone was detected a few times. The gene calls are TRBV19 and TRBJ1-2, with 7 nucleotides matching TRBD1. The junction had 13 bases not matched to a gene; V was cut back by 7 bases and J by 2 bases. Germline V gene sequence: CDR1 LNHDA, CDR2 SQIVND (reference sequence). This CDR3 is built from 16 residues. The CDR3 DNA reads TGTGCCAGTACCACCTCCCGGGACAGCCGGAACTATGGCTACACCTTC. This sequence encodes CASTTSRDSRNYGYTF.

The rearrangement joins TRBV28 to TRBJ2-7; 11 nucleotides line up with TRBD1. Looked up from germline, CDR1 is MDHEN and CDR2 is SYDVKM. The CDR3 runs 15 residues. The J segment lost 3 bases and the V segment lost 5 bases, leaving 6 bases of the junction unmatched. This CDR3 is CASSKDRGLNYEQYF. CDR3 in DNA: TGTGCCAGCAGTAAGGACAGGGGGCTAAACTACGAGCAGTACTTC.

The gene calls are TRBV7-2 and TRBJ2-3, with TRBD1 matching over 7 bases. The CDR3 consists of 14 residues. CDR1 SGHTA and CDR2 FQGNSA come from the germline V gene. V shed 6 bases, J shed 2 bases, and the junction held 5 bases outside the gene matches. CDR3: CASRRQGNTDTQYF. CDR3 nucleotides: TGTGCCAGCAGGAGACAGGGTAACACAGATACGCAGTATTTT.

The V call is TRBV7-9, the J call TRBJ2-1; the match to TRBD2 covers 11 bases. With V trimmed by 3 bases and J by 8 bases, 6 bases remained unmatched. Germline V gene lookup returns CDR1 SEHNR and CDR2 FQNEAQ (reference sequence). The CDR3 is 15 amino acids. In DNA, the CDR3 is TGTGCCAGCAGCTTTAGTAGCGGGAGGGCCGATGAGCAGTTCTTC. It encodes CASSFSSGRADEQFF.

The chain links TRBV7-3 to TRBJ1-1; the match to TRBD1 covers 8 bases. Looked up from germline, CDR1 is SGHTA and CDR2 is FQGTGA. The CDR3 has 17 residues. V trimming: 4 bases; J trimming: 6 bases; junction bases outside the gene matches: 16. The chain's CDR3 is CASSSLIMRTGSAEAFF. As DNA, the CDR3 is TGTGCCAGCAGCTCATTAATAATGAGGACAGGGAGCGCTGAAGCTTTCTTT.

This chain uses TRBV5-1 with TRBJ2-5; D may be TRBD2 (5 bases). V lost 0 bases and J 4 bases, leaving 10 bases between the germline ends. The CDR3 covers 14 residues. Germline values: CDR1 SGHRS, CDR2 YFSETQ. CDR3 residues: CASSLVSAGETQYF. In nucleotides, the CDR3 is TGCGCCAGCAGCTTGGTATCGGCGGGAGAGACCCAGTACTTC.